This T cell receptor beta chain was sequenced for a study of T cells in Graves' hyperthyroidism and ophthalmopathy. Turning to the study itself: Peripheral blood draws took place at initial diagnosis, ahead of any treatment. Study outcomes and limitations: Most expanded thyroid clonotypes above 0.001 recurred in blood.

This clonotype was seen ten or more times. Its antigen remains unidentified. The diagnoses drew upon clinical symptoms, serum thyroxine and TRAb, thyroid ultrasound and orbital computed tomography. PBMCs stemmed from 8.5 to 10 ml fresh peripheral blood. It was RNA transcripts that yielded the amplified TCR beta CDR3 regions. The TCR CDR3 was amplified in a first-round RT-PCR using the HTBI primer set. TCRdb processed the multiplex PCR reads anew with MiXCR; each CDR3 protein has one entry. The sample consists of hundreds of thousands of distinct CDR3 sequences, 35% of them appearing once. The V end lost 2 bases, the J end lost 3 bases, and 10 bases lay between the germline ends. The CDR3 has 14 residues. Germline-derived CDR1 and CDR2 are SGHTA and FQGNSA.

The sequenced material came from blood. This clonotype was sampled from a woman between 40 and 55 years old with Graves' hyperthyroidism. J is TRBJ1-1 and V is TRBV7-2; perhaps TRBD1 as D (6 bases). CDR3 nucleotides: TGTGCCAGCAGCTTATTTGGGGGCTACACTGAAGCTTTCTTT. It translates to CASSLFGGYTEAFF.